These 30 T cell receptor beta chains were sequenced from one sample in a study of blood T cells in healthy people across ages. For the second PCR, which ran for about 7 to 11 cycles, a sample-barcoded 5' primer and a J-beta primer mix were used. TCRdb independently ran MiXCR on the 5' RACE reads; one entry per CDR3 protein. The sample comprises hundreds of thousands of distinct CDR3 sequences, 20% to 30% of which are singletons, and 9% to 9.5% rests with the top ten. These data also featured in a second study, about T cells of mothers and their children.

The sample was blood. These TCRs come from a boy younger than 18 in good health.

For the CDR3, the DNA is TGTGCCAGCAGCTACGGGGGACAGGGAAATTCACCCCTCCACTTT. Protein sequence: CASSYGGQGNSPLHF. The V gene is TRBV5-6, the J gene TRBJ1-6, with 9 nucleotides matching TRBD1. From germline, CDR1 is SGHDT and CDR2 YYEEEE. Germline trimming cut 3 bases from V and 7 bases from J; bases unmatched to any gene: 5. The CDR3 runs 15 residues.

This chain connects TRBV5-1 to TRBJ2-5, with TRBD1 as a possible D gene (5 bases). The V and J ends lost 0 bases and 5 bases respectively, with 14 bases between them. This CDR3 contains 15 residues. Germline V gives CDR1 SGHRS, CDR2 YFSETQ. CDR3 coding DNA: TGCGCCAGCAGCTTGGGACAGAAATTTGGGGAGACCCAGTACTTC. The encoded protein is CASSLGQKFGETQYF.

In this sample, this clonotype turned up a few times. The chain uses TRBV29-1 and TRBJ2-5; no firm D call. V shed 4 bases and J shed 0 bases, with 12 bases lying between them. The CDR3 consists of 14 residues. Germline lookup yields CDR1 SQVTM and CDR2 ANQGSEA. This CDR3 reads CSVGARVNQETQYF. CDR3 sequence (DNA): TGCAGCGTTGGTGCTAGGGTTAACCAAGAGACCCAGTACTTC.

J is TRBJ1-1 and V is TRBV20-1; D uncertain. The V and J ends lost 0 bases and 7 bases respectively, with 12 bases between them. This CDR3 spans 13 amino acids. The germline gives CDR1 DFQATT, CDR2 SNEGSKA (reference sequence). The chain's CDR3 is CSARDGAGIEAFF. The CDR3, as DNA: TGCAGTGCTAGAGATGGCGCTGGGATTGAAGCTTTCTTT.

This clonotype was found once. V and J are TRBV19 and TRBJ1-3; D not certain. Germline lookup yields CDR1 LNHDA and CDR2 SQIVND (reference sequence). The CDR3 runs 15 residues. Trimming cost V 5 bases and J 1 base, with 12 bases left between them. The CDR3 reads CASSFPSISGNTIYF. Written as DNA, the CDR3 is TGTGCCAGTAGTTTCCCAAGCATTTCTGGAAACACCATATATTTT.

V and J are TRBV7-3 and TRBJ2-5; D assignment may be TRBD1 or TRBD2 (5 bases each). The J call may be in error: the DNA end matches TRBJ2-7 better. Germline CDR1 and CDR2: SGHTA and FQGTGA. The CDR3 consists of 14 residues. CDR3 DNA: TGTGCCAGCAGCCCCGGCCTAGGGGACGACGAGCAGTACTTC. Residues: CASSPGLGDDEQYF.

The genes are TRBV7-2 and TRBJ2-3, with 9 bases fitting TRBD2. CDR1 is SGHTA and CDR2 is FQGNSA in the germline V gene. CDR3 length: 14 residues. V shed 5 bases, J shed 1 base, and the junction held 1 base outside the gene matches. CDR3 bases: TGTGCCAGCAGCGGCGGGGGGGGCACAGATACGCAGTATTTT. This encodes CASSGGGGTDTQYF.

The V call is TRBV10-3, the J call TRBJ2-5; no reliable D call. The CDR3 consists of 12 residues. V was clipped by 3 bases and J by 5 bases, with 7 bases between them. The V gene's germline CDR1 is ENHRY and CDR2 SYGVKD. Here the CDR3 reads CAISDFVETQYF. CDR3 in DNA: TGTGCCATCAGTGATTTTGTGGAGACCCAGTACTTC.

The chain uses TRBV29-1 and TRBJ1-2; 9 bases map to TRBD1. J lost 8 bases, V lost 6 bases, and 13 bases had no gene match. This CDR3 has 14 residues. Germline V lookup: CDR1 SQVTM, CDR2 ANQGSEA. The CDR3 is CSVVNTGGEGGYTF. The CDR3 DNA sequence: TGCAGCGTGGTGAATACAGGGGGCGAGGGAGGCTACACCTTC.

The chain recombines TRBV7-3 with TRBJ2-6; 9 bases are shared with TRBD1. There are 18 residues in the CDR3. Germline V gene lookup returns CDR1 SGHTA and CDR2 FQGTGA. V was pared by 6 bases and J by 4 bases, with 13 bases of the junction left unmatched. In nucleotides, the CDR3 is TGTGCCAGCAGTCTGGCCGGACAGGGGTTAGGCGGGGCCAACGTCCTGACTTTC. The encoded protein is CASSLAGQGLGGANVLTF.

The rearrangement uses TRBV27 and TRBJ2-7, with no clear D. The ends were cut back, 6 bases at V and 2 bases at J, with 20 bases in the middle. Per germline, CDR1 MNHEY and CDR2 SMNVEV (reference sequence). The CDR3 has 16 residues. The CDR3, as DNA: TGTGCCAGCAGCTTAGCCTGGGCTCTTGGGGCCTACGAGCAGTACTTC. It codes for CASSLAWALGAYEQYF.

J is TRBJ1-2 and V is TRBV6-1, with a possible D match to TRBD1 (5 bases). CDR1 MNHNS and CDR2 SASEGT come from the germline V gene. V was pared by 6 bases and J by 2 bases, with 13 bases between. The CDR3 totals 14 residues. DNA of the CDR3: TGTGCCAGCAGCGAGGGACGGAGAAACTATGGCTACACCTTC. It encodes CASSEGRRNYGYTF.

This clonotype was seen a handful of times. This sequence joins TRBV9 and TRBJ1-4; 9 bases map to TRBD1. The CDR3 totals 15 residues. V lost 3 bases, J lost 8 bases, and 8 bases stayed unmatched. Germline lookup yields CDR1 SGDLS and CDR2 YYNGEE. The CDR3 DNA sequence: TGTGCCAGCAGCGCGAGGGGACAGGGAGGCGAAAAACTGTTTTTT. Protein sequence: CASSARGQGGEKLFF.

The chain combines TRBV20-1 with TRBJ2-7, with D perhaps given as TRBD1 or TRBD2 (5 bases each). V lost 5 bases to trimming and J lost 6 bases, with 11 bases between them. CDR3 length: 11 amino acids. CDR1 DFQATT and CDR2 SNEGSKA come from the germline V gene (reference sequence). CDR3 in DNA: TGCAGTGCTCCGGGACGGAGCGAGCAGTACTTC. It is translated as CSAPGRSEQYF.

The chain employs TRBV7-9 and TRBJ2-1, with D perhaps TRBD1 (6 bases). The CDR3 consists of 13 residues. V lost 8 bases, J lost 5 bases, and 13 bases lay in between. Germline V CDR1 and CDR2: SEHNR, FQNEAQ (reference sequence). The CDR3 sequence is CASEDRYNNEQFF. The CDR3 coding sequence is TGTGCCAGCGAAGACAGGTACAACAATGAGCAGTTCTTC.

This clonotype turned up a few times. The chain recombines TRBV5-6 with TRBJ1-4, with D tentatively TRBD1 (5 bases). The germline CDR1 and CDR2 sequences are SGHDT and YYEEEE. This CDR3 is built from 16 residues. Trimming shortened V by 0 bases and J by 6 bases, and 15 bases separated the two germline ends. CDR3 in amino acids: CASSLVVEGQDEKLFF. Here the CDR3 DNA reads TGTGCCAGCAGCTTGGTGGTCGAGGGGCAAGATGAAAAACTGTTTTTT.

This clonotype appeared a few times. The V gene is TRBV6-5, the J gene TRBJ2-7; TRBD2 agrees at 9 bases. Germline-derived CDR1 and CDR2 are MNHEY and SVGAGI. Losses at the gene ends were 0 bases for V and 5 bases for J; bases not matched to a gene: 5. The CDR3 length is 15 residues. The CDR3 loop reads CASSYSGTSFDEQYF. The DNA of the CDR3 is TGTGCCAGCAGTTACTCAGGGACTAGCTTCGACGAGCAGTACTTC.

This chain joins TRBV18 and TRBJ1-2, with D tentatively TRBD1 (6 bases). In germline, CDR1 is KGHSH, CDR2 LQKENI. Trimming took 5 bases from V and 8 from J, leaving 15 bases between them. The CDR3 has 13 amino acids. The CDR3 region is CASSKDRSGGYTF. The CDR3 nucleotides are TGTGCCAGCTCAAAAGACAGGAGCGGGGGCTACACCTTC.

This chain joins TRBV20-1 and TRBJ2-3; D tentatively fits TRBD1 or TRBD2 (6 bases each). The CDR3 covers 12 residues. Germline V CDR1 and CDR2: DFQATT, SNEGSKA (reference sequence). The V gene lost 0 bases and the J gene lost 9 bases, with 10 bases spanning the gap. The CDR3 sequence is CSARDEGGTQYF. For the CDR3, the DNA is TGCAGTGCTAGAGATGAGGGGGGAACGCAGTATTTT.

The chain recombines TRBV11-2 with TRBJ2-5; 9 positions match TRBD2. The J call is doubtful: the DNA matches TRBJ2-7 better. There are 15 residues in the CDR3. CDR1 and CDR2 (germline): SGHAT, FQNNGV. The chain's CDR3 is CASSFFSGSSYEQYF. In DNA form, the CDR3 reads TGTGCCAGCAGCTTTTTTAGCGGGAGTTCCTACGAGCAGTACTTC.

This clonotype was detected ten times or more. A read error may produce the germline difference seen at one junction end. The chain carries TRBV5-1 and TRBJ2-2; D might be TRBD1 (6 bases). CDR3 length: 14 residues. The germline V gene has CDR1 SGHRS and CDR2 YFSETQ. The CDR3 here is CASSLDRNTGELFF. DNA for the CDR3: TGTGCCAGCAGTTTGGACAGGAACACCGGGGAGCTGTTTTTT.

Ten or more counts support this clonotype. The rearrangement uses TRBV20-1 and TRBJ2-3; maybe TRBD2 (6 bases). The germline V and J ends were trimmed by 0 bases and 0 bases, with 13 bases remaining between them. Germline assignment: CDR1 DFQATT and CDR2 SNEGSKA (reference sequence). There are 16 residues in the CDR3. CDR3: CSARDPSASSTDTQYF. CDR3 sequence (DNA): TGCAGTGCTAGAGACCCTAGCGCCTCTAGCACAGATACGCAGTATTTT.

V is TRBV4-1 and J is TRBJ1-4, with D possibly TRBD1 on 6 matching bases. This CDR3 region has 14 residues. Trimming cost V 1 base and J 13 bases, with 16 bases left between them. Germline loops: CDR1 MGHRA, CDR2 YSYEKL. The CDR3 coding sequence is TGCGCCAGCAGCCAAGGAGGGGGGCGCATAGGACTGTTTTTT. Its protein is CASSQGGGRIGLFF.

This rearrangement joins TRBV5-1 to TRBJ1-1, with D maybe TRBD1 (5 bases). The V gene lost 3 bases and the J gene lost 0 bases, with 12 bases spanning the gap. This CDR3 has 15 residues. Germline CDR1 and CDR2: SGHRS and YFSETQ. CDR3 nucleotide sequence: TGCGCCAGCAGCTCCGCCGACAGACTGAACACTGAAGCTTTCTTT. Translated, it gives CASSSADRLNTEAFF. The full variable domain, rest sourced from reference TRBV5-1 and TRBJ1-1, is KAGVTQTPRYLIKTRGQQVTLSCSPISGHRSVSWYQQTPGQGLQFLFEYFSETQRNKGNFPGRFSGRQFSNSRSEMNVSTLELGDSALYLCASSSADRLNTEAFFGQGTRLTVV.

This clonotype was seen only a few times. The chain combines TRBV28 with TRBJ2-5; TRBD2 agrees at 10 bases. Looked up from germline, CDR1 is MDHEN and CDR2 is SYDVKM. The CDR3 sequence is 16 residues long. Trimming cost V 6 bases and J 4 bases; bases outside gene matches: 11. Here the CDR3 reads CASSPLAGGYGETQYF. The CDR3 DNA reads TGTGCCAGCAGCCCCTTAGCGGGAGGATACGGAGAGACCCAGTACTTC.

The V and J genes are TRBV7-2 and TRBJ1-4, with 7 bases aligning to TRBD1. V shed 6 bases, J shed 8 bases, and the junction held 15 bases outside the gene matches. This CDR3 is built from 16 residues. Germline V gene sequence: CDR1 SGHTA, CDR2 FQGNSA. CDR3 in DNA: TGTGCCAGCAGTGCAACCTTACTGGGGACAGCAGAAAAACTGTTTTTT. Its protein is CASSATLLGTAEKLFF.

This clonotype was observed a few times. CDR3 in DNA: TGTGCCAGCAGCTTAAGGGAGACTGAAGCTTTCTTT. Translating gives CASSLRETEAFF. J is TRBJ1-1 and V is TRBV7-9; D is unresolved. From germline, CDR1 is SEHNR and CDR2 FQNEAQ (reference sequence). V was cut by 2 bases and J by 5 bases, with 6 bases left in between. This CDR3 is 12 amino acids long.

The chain is built from TRBV20-1 and TRBJ2-1; perhaps D is TRBD1 or TRBD2 (5 bases each). The J call may be faulty, since TRBJ2-7 better matches the DNA end. CDR3 length: 12 amino acids. Germline-derived CDR1 and CDR2 are DFQATT and SNEGSKA (reference sequence). CDR3 loop: CSAPRDVHEQYF. CDR3 nucleotide sequence: TGCAGTGCTCCGAGGGACGTCCACGAGCAGTACTTC.

This chain joins TRBV3-1 and TRBJ2-6; 7 bases align to TRBD1. The junction had 6 bases not matched to a gene; V was cut back by 5 bases and J by 2 bases. Germline CDR1 is LGHDT and CDR2 is YNNKEL (reference sequence). The CDR3 length is 16 residues. Here the CDR3 reads CASSTGTAPGANVLTF. The CDR3 coding sequence is TGTGCCAGCAGCACAGGGACAGCCCCTGGGGCCAACGTCCTGACTTTC. Variable domain in full (rest from reference TRBV3-1 and TRBJ2-6): DTAVSQTPKYLVTQMGNDKSIKCEQNLGHDTMYWYKQDSKKFLKIMFSYNNKELIINETVPNRFSPKSPDKAHLNLHINSLELGDSAVYFCASSTGTAPGANVLTFGAGSRLTVL.

The chain recombines TRBV28 with TRBJ2-7; 10 bases line up with TRBD2. Germline CDR1 reads MDHEN; CDR2 reads SYDVKM. V was pared by 3 bases and J by 0 bases, with 8 bases of the junction left unmatched. The CDR3 sequence is 17 residues long. The CDR3 DNA sequence: TGTGCCAGCAGTTTCCACCTACTAGCGGGGAGCTCCTACGAGCAGTACTTC. Its protein product is CASSFHLLAGSSYEQYF.